The rows below give T cell receptor beta chains drawn from one sample of a study of follicular helper T cells after annual influenza vaccination. Clones were sequenced by immunoSEQ multiplex PCR, and TCRdb holds only the in-frame ones, with some missing. The sample comprises roughly 6,600 clones, approximately 88% of which are singletons, and roughly 1.5% rests with the top ten. The sequencing here drew on CXCR5+ CD38- circulating T follicular helper cells from blood, taken 7 days after influenza vaccination. Receptor source: an adult who received the influenza vaccine. Each CDR3 is given with its conserved first and last residue. D genes are given only for firm matches. Not every row has a clone size; where given, it reads once, few, many or a size class.

j_gene | d_gene | v_gene | abundance | CDR3aa | CDR3nt
TRBJ1-1 | TRBD1 | TRBV28 | - | CATKGTGGTEAFF | TGTGCCACCAAAGGGACAGGGGGCACTGAAGCTTTCTTT
TRBJ2-7 | - | TRBV6-1 | - | CASRVGIDYEQYF | TGTGCCAGCAGGGTCGGGATCGATTACGAGCAGTACTTC
TRBJ2-7 | TRBD1 | TRBV7-9 | - | CASSLTQGADEQYF | TGTGCCAGCAGCTTGACGCAGGGGGCGGACGAGCAGTACTTC
TRBJ1-1 | - | TRBV5-1 | - | CASKLDGGGTEAFF | TGCGCCAGCAAACTGGATGGGGGCGGGACTGAAGCTTTCTTT
TRBJ1-2 | TRBD1 | TRBV6-1 | - | CASSDVQGGSYGYTF | TGTGCCAGCAGTGATGTCCAGGGGGGCTCCTATGGCTACACCTTC
TRBJ1-1 | - | TRBV29-1 | - | CSVNRGGTEAFF | TGCAGCGTTAACCGGGGGGGCACTGAAGCTTTCTTT
TRBJ2-2 | TRBD2 | TRBV6-5 | - | CASGTKNTGELFF | TGTGCCAGCGGGACTAAGAACACCGGGGAGCTGTTTTTT
TRBJ2-5 | - | TRBV7-6 | - | CASSSSWSMDQETQYF | TGTGCCAGCAGCTCCTCTTGGTCGATGGACCAAGAGACCCAGTACTTC
TRBJ2-3 | - | TRBV9 | - | CASSPGATSTDTQYF | TGTGCCAGCAGCCCTGGGGCTACTAGCACAGATACGCAGTATTTT
TRBJ2-3 | TRBD1 | TRBV10-3 | - | CAITGQGRTDTQYF | TGTGCCATCACCGGACAGGGTCGCACAGATACGCAGTATTTT
TRBJ2-5 | - | TRBV7-6 | - | CASSRGKGWETQYF | TGTGCCAGCAGCCGGGGGAAAGGGTGGGAGACCCAGTACTTC
TRBJ2-7 | - | TRBV10-2 | few | CASSLRLIYEQYF | TGCGCCAGCAGTCTCCGTTTGATATACGAGCAGTACTTC
TRBJ2-1 | - | TRBV10-1 | - | CASSDCQGFNRGYNEQFF | TGCGCCAGCAGTGATTGCCAGGGGTTTAATAGGGGATATAATGAGCAGTTCTTC
TRBJ1-2 | - | TRBV5-8 | - | CASIRETGIYGYTF | TGTGCCAGCATCAGGGAGACAGGAATTTATGGCTACACCTTC
TRBJ1-5 | TRBD1 | TRBV27 | - | CASSPYTGVGNQPQHF | TGTGCCAGCAGTCCATACACAGGGGTCGGCAATCAGCCCCAGCATTTT
TRBJ2-1 | TRBD1 | TRBV5-1 | - | CASSLAPSIGQASSYNEQFF | TGCGCCAGCAGCTTGGCTCCCTCTATTGGACAGGCCAGCTCCTACAATGAGCAGTTCTTC
TRBJ2-3 | - | TRBV29-1 | once | CSVERASYDTQYF | TGCAGCGTTGAAAGGGCTAGTTATGATACGCAGTATTTT
TRBJ2-1 | TRBD2 | TRBV6-6 | - | CASGTNSYNEQFF | TGTGCCAGCGGGACTAACTCCTACAATGAGCAGTTCTTC
TRBJ2-7 | TRBD1 | TRBV5-4 | - | CASSISTGTVYEQYF | TGTGCCAGCAGCATAAGTACCGGGACAGTCTACGAGCAGTACTTC
TRBJ2-2 | - | TRBV5-1 | - | CASSRGQGSNTGELFF | TGCGCCAGCAGCCGGGGGCAGGGGTCGAACACCGGGGAGCTGTTTTTT
TRBJ1-4 | - | TRBV5-5 | - | CATKGSTNEKLFF | TGTGCCACCAAGGGTTCAACTAATGAAAAACTGTTTTTT
TRBJ1-1 | TRBD1 | TRBV6-1 | - | CASSEDRVTEAFF | TGTGCCAGCAGTGAGGACAGGGTAACTGAAGCTTTCTTT
TRBJ1-1 | - | TRBV5-4 | - | CASSLGGQLGAFF | TGTGCCAGCAGCTTGGGAGGACAGCTAGGTGCTTTCTTT
TRBJ2-6 | TRBD2 | TRBV28 | - | CASSLASGRGLRGANVLTF | TGTGCCAGCAGTTTAGCTAGCGGTCGCGGTTTGCGTGGGGCCAACGTCCTGACTTTC
TRBJ2-5 | TRBD2 | TRBV6-5 | - | CASRRTSGQETQYF | TGTGCCAGCAGAAGGACTAGCGGGCAAGAGACCCAGTACTTC
TRBJ2-7 | - | TRBV6-5 | - | CASRTGLASYEQYF | TGTGCCAGCAGGACTGGCCTAGCCAGCTACGAGCAGTACTTC
TRBJ2-1 | TRBD1 | TRBV5-4 | - | CASRTTGNSEQFF | TGTGCCAGCAGGACGACAGGGAATAGTGAGCAGTTCTTC
TRBJ2-6 | - | TRBV28 | - | CASRTGQMSSGANVLTF | TGTGCCAGCAGAACGGGACAAATGAGCTCTGGGGCCAACGTCCTGACTTTC
TRBJ2-2 | TRBD2 | TRBV6-6 | - | CASSREGRSGELFF | TGTGCCAGCAGTCGGGAGGGCCGTTCCGGGGAGCTGTTTTTT
TRBJ1-1 | - | TRBV11-3 | - | CASSSDKNTEAFF | TGTGCCAGCAGCTCTGACAAGAACACTGAAGCTTTCTTT
TRBJ2-1 | - | TRBV4-2 | - | CASSQESRDANEQFF | TGTGCCAGCAGCCAAGAATCTAGGGACGCAAATGAGCAGTTCTTC
TRBJ2-1 | - | TRBV7-9 | - | CASSFGLGDEQFF | TGTGCCAGCAGCTTCGGCCTCGGAGATGAGCAGTTCTTC
TRBJ2-1 | - | TRBV28 | - | CASSLLGTGEQFF | TGTGCCAGCAGTTTACTTGGTACAGGTGAGCAGTTCTTC